This T cell receptor (beta chain) was obtained from a study of blood T cell repertoires in COVID-19. Study-wide context: From T cells, B-cell-depleted T cells, or PBMCs came the material, which was cDNA or gDNA.

The repertoire was sequenced with immunoSEQ multiplex PCR; TCRdb's copy has only in-frame clones and lacks some. This sample has around 100,000 clones; around 88% occur once, and the top ten carry 3% to 3.5%. CDR1 and CDR2 (germline): SGDLS, YYNGEE. The J segment lost 0 bases and the V segment lost 0 bases, leaving 12 bases of the junction unmatched. This CDR3 contains 19 residues. The sample comprised peripheral blood. The TCR sequence derives from a human donor in a cohort sampled during active COVID-19. The chain is built from TRBV9 and TRBJ1-3; 7 bases agree with TRBD1. CDR3 protein: CASSVAGWSGGSSGNTIYF. As DNA, the CDR3 is TGTGCCAGCAGCGTAGCGGGTTGGTCAGGGGGGAGCTCTGGAAACACCATATATTTT.